Below, 31 T cell receptor beta chains from the same sample are listed, as sequenced in a study of chemoradiotherapy in HPV16-positive cancers. Only in-frame clones appear in the TCRdb table, and some are missing; sequencing was by immunoSEQ multiplex PCR. The table has around 68,000 clones, about nine tenths seen once. The material sequenced was blood, taken from a patient who underwent chemoradiotherapy. The origin of the receptors is a human donor with HPV-associated anogenital cancer.

This chain connects TRBV19 to TRBJ1-3; 9 bases map to TRBD1. Trimming at V came to 6 bases and at J to 2 bases, leaving 11 bases not matched to a gene. The CDR3 runs to 17 residues. Germline V gene sequence: CDR1 LNHDA, CDR2 SQIVND (reference sequence). The CDR3 region is CASRPGQGSLTGNTIYF. CDR3 nucleotides: TGTGCCAGTAGACCGGGACAGGGTTCTTTAACTGGAAACACCATATATTTT.

The chain carries TRBV18 and TRBJ2-7; D call uncertain. The germline CDR1 and CDR2 sequences are KGHSH and LQKENI. CDR3 length: 15 amino acids. The ends were cut back, 0 bases at V and 0 bases at J, with 9 bases in the middle. The DNA of the CDR3 is TGTGCCAGCTCACCACCGATCGGTATCTCCTACGAGCAGTACTTC. This gives the protein CASSPPIGISYEQYF.

The J gene is TRBJ2-5, the V gene TRBV5-6, with 14 bases that match TRBD2. J gave up 10 bases and V 2 bases, and 4 bases lay outside the gene matches. CDR1 and CDR2 from the germline V gene are SGHDT and YYEEEE. The CDR3 extends over 14 amino acids. As DNA, the CDR3 is TGTGCCAGCAGCTTTGGGACTAGCGGGGGTTTCCAGTACTTC. Protein product: CASSFGTSGGFQYF.

The chain recombines TRBV5-1 with TRBJ1-6, with 11 bases fitting TRBD1. The CDR3 consists of 15 residues. The germline V gene has CDR1 SGHRS and CDR2 YFSETQ. With V trimmed by 4 bases and J by 8 bases, 5 bases remained unmatched. The CDR3 DNA follows: TGCGCCAGCAGCGCCGGACAGGGGGCATATTCACCCCTCCACTTT. Residues: CASSAGQGAYSPLHF.

This clone appeared once. This sequence joins TRBV5-1 and TRBJ2-2; no definite D call. This CDR3 is built from 16 residues. CDR1 is SGHRS and CDR2 is YFSETQ in the germline V gene. V lost 3 bases and J lost 5, with 17 bases in between. DNA for the CDR3: TGCGCCAGCAGCTGGTACTTGGGGTCTGGGACCGGGGAGCTGTTTTTT. It encodes CASSWYLGSGTGELFF.

This clone showed up just a few times. V usage is TRBV6-5 and J usage is TRBJ1-6; D is undetermined. The V gene's germline CDR1 is MNHEY and CDR2 SVGAGI. V lost 2 bases, J lost 5 bases, and 4 bases lay in between. CDR3 length equals 13 residues. Written as DNA, the CDR3 is TGTGCCAGCAGTTACCTGAATAATTCACCCCTCCACTTT. It yields the protein CASSYLNNSPLHF.

This chain connects TRBV5-1 to TRBJ2-5; 7 nucleotides match TRBD2. The CDR3 is 15 amino acids. V shed 4 bases, J shed 1 base, and the junction held 7 bases outside the gene matches. Germline loops: CDR1 SGHRS, CDR2 YFSETQ. For the CDR3, the DNA is TGCGCCAGCAGCCCCTCGCTAGCGGCCCAAGAGACCCAGTACTTC. Translation: CASSPSLAAQETQYF.

The chain uses TRBV4-1 and TRBJ1-3; no definite D call. Germline loops: CDR1 MGHRA, CDR2 YSYEKL. The CDR3 runs to 13 residues. V gave up 2 bases and J gave up 4 bases, with 6 bases separating them. CDR3 protein: CASSQLQGNTIYF. In DNA, the CDR3 is TGCGCCAGCAGCCAATTACAGGGAAACACCATATATTTT.

The J gene is TRBJ2-1, the V gene TRBV11-3; TRBD2 matches at 9 bases. This CDR3 spans 15 amino acids. The trim removed 1 base at V and 7 bases at J, leaving 5 bases unmatched. The germline V gene encodes CDR1 SGHNT and CDR2 YENEEA. The CDR3 region has the DNA TGTGCCAGCAGCTTAGGACTAGCGGTTGAGAATGAGCAGTTCTTC. Translating gives CASSLGLAVENEQFF.

There are a few counts of this clone. CDR3 region: CASSEGWGSNYEQYF. CDR3 sequence (DNA): TGTGCCAGCAGTGAAGGATGGGGGAGTAACTACGAGCAGTACTTC. The V gene is TRBV6-1, the J gene TRBJ2-7, with D perhaps given as TRBD1 or TRBD2 (5 bases each). Germline-derived CDR1 and CDR2 are MNHNS and SASEGT. The V gene lost 1 base and the J gene lost 3 bases, with 13 bases spanning the gap. The CDR3 totals 15 residues.

The chain uses TRBV5-4 and TRBJ2-2; 8 nucleotides align to TRBD1. Germline CDR1 and CDR2: SGHNT and YYREEE (reference sequence). V lost 0 bases and J lost 7; bases outside the gene matches: 8. The CDR3 is 16 amino acids. DNA for the CDR3: TGTGCCAGCAGCTTGGACCAGGGGGCGGCCGGCGGGGAGCTGTTTTTT. Translating it yields CASSLDQGAAGGELFF.

J is TRBJ2-1 and V is TRBV2, with TRBD2 matching 8 bases. Germline lookup yields CDR1 SNHLY and CDR2 FYNNEI. The ends lost 5 bases at V and 0 bases at J; junction bases unmatched: 3. The CDR3 totals 15 residues. CDR3 sequence (DNA): TGTGCCAGCAGTTCGAGCGGGAGCTCCTACAATGAGCAGTTCTTC. Translated, it gives CASSSSGSSYNEQFF.

CDR3 DNA sequence: TGTGCCAGCAGTTTTCAGGGACAGTGGGCCCAGCCCCAGCATTTT. Translating gives CASSFQGQWAQPQHF. The chain recombines TRBV28 with TRBJ1-5; 7 nucleotides align to TRBD1. The germline CDR1 and CDR2 sequences are MDHEN and SYDVKM. V shed 3 bases, J shed 7 bases, and the junction held 9 bases outside the gene matches. The CDR3 spans 15 residues.

This clone was seen once. The chain couples TRBV27 to TRBJ1-2; TRBD1 agrees at 11 bases. The CDR3 is 14 amino acids. The junction had 3 bases not matched to a gene; V was cut back by 1 base and J by 8 bases. Per germline, CDR1 MNHEY and CDR2 SMNVEV (reference sequence). CDR3 sequence (DNA): TGTGCCAGCAGTTTATGGGGACAGGGGGAAGGCTACACCTTC. Protein sequence: CASSLWGQGEGYTF.

This chain joins TRBV15 and TRBJ2-2; possibly TRBD2 for D (6 bases). CDR1 and CDR2 (germline): LNHNV, YYDKDF (reference sequence). CDR3 length equals 15 residues. V lost 4 bases and J 4 bases, leaving 13 bases between the germline ends. The CDR3, as DNA: TGTGCCACCAGCAAATCAGGGAGGAGCACCGGGGAGCTGTTTTTT. This encodes CATSKSGRSTGELFF.

The V gene is TRBV11-3, the J gene TRBJ2-1; D possibly matches TRBD1 or TRBD2 (5 bases each). Trimming shortened V by 0 bases and J by 4 bases, and 13 bases separated the two germline ends. Germline CDR1 and CDR2: SGHNT and YENEEA. The CDR3 runs to 16 residues. The CDR3 reads CASSLEGERSYNEQFF. Written as DNA, the CDR3 is TGTGCCAGCAGCTTAGAAGGGGAGCGGAGTTACAATGAGCAGTTCTTC.

This clone was counted between two and nine times. The V call is TRBV6-5, the J call TRBJ1-2, with 11 positions matching TRBD1. This CDR3 is built from 14 residues. J was trimmed by 6 bases and V by 2 bases; bases with no gene match: 2. Germline CDR1 and CDR2: MNHEY and SVGAGI. The CDR3 DNA follows: TGTGCCAGCAGTTACAGGACAGGGGGCGATGGCTACACCTTC. It encodes CASSYRTGGDGYTF.

The chain uses TRBV5-1 and TRBJ1-2; tentatively, D is TRBD1 (6 bases). The CDR3 is 15 amino acids. V gave up 0 bases and J gave up 8 bases, with 17 bases separating them. The germline gives CDR1 SGHRS, CDR2 YFSETQ. The CDR3 is CASSLDAGARGGYTF. The DNA of the CDR3 is TGCGCCAGCAGCTTGGACGCGGGGGCGCGCGGCGGCTACACCTTC.

The chain employs TRBV18 and TRBJ1-1; no firm D call. This CDR3 comprises 14 residues. Between the trimmed V and J ends, which lost 3 bases and 4 bases, there was a span of 12 bases. Germline loops: CDR1 KGHSH, CDR2 LQKENI. CDR3 bases: TGTGCCAGCTCACCGGCAACGAAAGGCACTGAAGCTTTCTTT. It translates to CASSPATKGTEAFF.

The rearrangement uses TRBV5-1 and TRBJ1-3; D call uncertain. This CDR3 comprises 15 residues. Germline-derived CDR1 and CDR2 are SGHRS and YFSETQ. V was trimmed by 0 bases and J by 2 bases, leaving 9 bases between them. The CDR3 DNA is TGCGCCAGCAGCTTGGCGAGCGGAGCTGGAAACACCATATATTTT. Amino acids: CASSLASGAGNTIYF.

This sequence joins TRBV7-3 and TRBJ1-5; 10 bases map to TRBD1. CDR1 and CDR2 (germline): SGHTA, FQGTGA. The junction had 19 bases not matched to a gene; V was cut back by 10 bases and J by 4 bases. The CDR3 is made up of 18 amino acids. The CDR3 DNA sequence: TGTGCCATACGAGGTTTGACAGGGGGCCAGGATAATAATCAGCCCCAGCATTTT. Protein sequence: CAIRGLTGGQDNNQPQHF.

The chain couples TRBV2 to TRBJ2-3; 8 nucleotides agree with TRBD2. Germline loops: CDR1 SNHLY, CDR2 FYNNEI. Trimming at V came to 5 bases and at J to 2 bases, leaving 6 bases not matched to a gene. This CDR3 is 15 amino acids long. The CDR3: CASSMAGGSTDTQYF. In DNA form, the CDR3 reads TGTGCCAGCAGTATGGCGGGGGGCTCCACAGATACGCAGTATTTT.

Remarks on this clone: The junction shows a germline mismatch at one end, possibly a read error. The rearrangement joins TRBV4-1 to TRBJ1-5; maybe TRBD1 (5 bases). Germline CDR1 MGHRA, CDR2 YSYEKL. This CDR3 region has 16 residues. In DNA form, the CDR3 reads TGCGCCAGCAGCCAAGATTACGGGGCGGTGGCTCAGCTCCAGCATTTT. Its protein is CASSQDYGAVAQLQHF.

V gene TRBV19 combines with J gene TRBJ1-4, with D unresolved. Germline CDR1 and CDR2: LNHDA and SQIVND (reference sequence). This CDR3 has 15 amino acids. Trimming shortened V by 1 base and J by 0 bases, and 6 bases separated the two germline ends. The CDR3 DNA reads TGTGCCAGTAGTATAGGGCTTTCAACTAATGAAAAACTGTTTTTT. Translation gives CASSIGLSTNEKLFF.

The genes are TRBV18 and TRBJ1-1; TRBD1 matches 10 bases. The CDR3 runs 14 residues. Per germline, CDR1 KGHSH and CDR2 LQKENI. V shed 3 bases, J shed 5 bases, and the junction held 3 bases outside the gene matches. The CDR3 DNA is TGTGCCAGCTCACCGACAGGGGGCGAAACTGAAGCTTTCTTT. Protein product: CASSPTGGETEAFF. The full variable domain, completed using reference TRBV18 and TRBJ1-1, is NAGVMQNPRHLVRRRGQEARLRCSPMKGHSHVYWYRQLPEEGLKFMVYLQKENIIDESGMPKERFSAEFPKEGPSILRIQQVVRGDSAAYFCASSPTGGETEAFFGQGTRLTVV.

This clone has just a few counts. The chain joins TRBV7-9 to TRBJ2-5; 7 nucleotides match TRBD2. The CDR3 sequence is 16 residues long. The germline V gene encodes CDR1 SEHNR and CDR2 FQNEAQ (reference sequence). V shed 4 bases and J 5 bases; nucleotides not matched to a gene: 13. CDR3 protein: CASSWSRASGKETQYF. The CDR3 DNA reads as TGTGCCAGCAGCTGGAGCCGGGCTAGCGGAAAGGAGACCCAGTACTTC.

The rearrangement joins TRBV7-5 to TRBJ1-3; the table's TRBD1 call for D was not verified on the DNA. TRBV7-5 is annotated as a pseudogene. This CDR3 is built from 15 residues. The CDR3 reads CARSPRTLSGNTIYF. The CDR3 region has the DNA TGTGCCAGAAGCCCTAGGACACTCTCTGGAAACACCATATATTTT.

This clone was seen once. V usage is TRBV6-6 and J usage is TRBJ2-7; the match to TRBD1 covers 7 bases. V lost 4 bases, J lost 0 bases, and 6 bases stayed unmatched. The germline CDR1 and CDR2 sequences are MNHNY and SVGAGI (reference sequence). The CDR3 contains 15 residues. The CDR3 DNA reads as TGTGCCAGCAGTTTGGGACAGCTCAGCTCCTACGAGCAGTACTTC. Encoded protein: CASSLGQLSSYEQYF.

This CDR3 reads CASSQEGWQGLSYGYTF. CDR3 nucleotides: TGCGCCAGCAGCCAAGAGGGTTGGCAGGGGCTCAGCTATGGCTACACCTTC. V and J are TRBV4-1 and TRBJ1-2, with D possibly TRBD1 on 6 matching bases. CDR1 MGHRA and CDR2 YSYEKL come from the germline V gene. CDR3 length: 17 residues. V dropped 0 bases and J dropped 4 bases, with 18 bases sitting between them.

This clone appeared once. J is TRBJ2-5 and V is TRBV10-3; possibly TRBD1 for D (8 bases). Trimming pared 2 bases from V and 4 bases from J, leaving 14 bases between. Germline-derived CDR1 and CDR2 are ENHRY and SYGVKD. The CDR3 is 15 residues long. The CDR3 spells CAISEGQGGRETQYF. In DNA form, the CDR3 reads TGTGCCATCAGTGAGGGACAGGGAGGGCGAGAGACCCAGTACTTC.

The chain couples TRBV25-1 to TRBJ2-2; D tentatively fits TRBD1 or TRBD2 (7 bases each). The ends were cut back, 3 bases at V and 1 base at J, with 15 bases in the middle. The CDR3 contains 17 residues. CDR1 MGHDK and CDR2 SYGVNS come from the germline V gene. The CDR3 nucleotides read TGTGCCAGCAGTGACTTCCAGGGGGGGAGGAACACCGGGGAGCTGTTTTTT. This encodes CASSDFQGGRNTGELFF.